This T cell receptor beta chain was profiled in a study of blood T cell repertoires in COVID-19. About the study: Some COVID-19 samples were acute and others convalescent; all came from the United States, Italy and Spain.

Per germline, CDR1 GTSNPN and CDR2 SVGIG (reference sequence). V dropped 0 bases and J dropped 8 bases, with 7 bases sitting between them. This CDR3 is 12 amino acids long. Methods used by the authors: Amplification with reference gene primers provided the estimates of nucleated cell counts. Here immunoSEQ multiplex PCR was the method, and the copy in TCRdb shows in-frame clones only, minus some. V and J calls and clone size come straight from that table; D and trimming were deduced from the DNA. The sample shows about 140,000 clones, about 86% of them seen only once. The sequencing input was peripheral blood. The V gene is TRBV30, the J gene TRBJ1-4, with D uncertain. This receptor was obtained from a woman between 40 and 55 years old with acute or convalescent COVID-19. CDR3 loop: CAWSVRGEKLFF. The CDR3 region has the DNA TGTGCCTGGAGTGTACGAGGAGAAAAACTGTTTTTT.